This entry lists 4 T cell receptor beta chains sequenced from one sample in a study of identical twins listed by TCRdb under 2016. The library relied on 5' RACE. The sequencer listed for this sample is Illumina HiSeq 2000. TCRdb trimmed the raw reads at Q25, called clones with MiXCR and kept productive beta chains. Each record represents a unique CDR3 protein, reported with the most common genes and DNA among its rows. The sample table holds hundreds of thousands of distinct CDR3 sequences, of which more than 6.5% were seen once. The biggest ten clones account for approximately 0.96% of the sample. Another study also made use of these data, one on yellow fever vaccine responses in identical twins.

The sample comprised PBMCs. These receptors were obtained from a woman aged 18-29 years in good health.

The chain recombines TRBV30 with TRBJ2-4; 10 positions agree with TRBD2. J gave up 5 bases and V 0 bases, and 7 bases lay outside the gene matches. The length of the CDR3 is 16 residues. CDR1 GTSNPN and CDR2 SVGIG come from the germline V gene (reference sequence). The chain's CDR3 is CAWSVRASGSQNIQYF. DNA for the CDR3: TGTGCCTGGAGTGTACGGGCTAGCGGGAGCCAAAACATTCAGTACTTC.

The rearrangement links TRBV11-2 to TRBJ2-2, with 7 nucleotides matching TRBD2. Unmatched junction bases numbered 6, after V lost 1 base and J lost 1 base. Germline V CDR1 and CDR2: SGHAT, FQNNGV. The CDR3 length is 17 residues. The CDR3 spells CASSLGLSGKNTGELFF. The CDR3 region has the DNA TGTGCCAGCAGCTTAGGTCTAAGCGGGAAGAACACCGGGGAGCTGTTTTTT.

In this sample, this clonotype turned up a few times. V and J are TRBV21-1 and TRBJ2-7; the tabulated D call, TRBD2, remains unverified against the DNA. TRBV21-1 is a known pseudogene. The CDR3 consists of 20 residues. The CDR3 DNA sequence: TGTGCCAGCAGCAATCCCATCCCCCTAGCGGGAGATGCCGGGGCCGACGAGCAGTACTTC. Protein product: CASSNPIPLAGDAGADEQYF.

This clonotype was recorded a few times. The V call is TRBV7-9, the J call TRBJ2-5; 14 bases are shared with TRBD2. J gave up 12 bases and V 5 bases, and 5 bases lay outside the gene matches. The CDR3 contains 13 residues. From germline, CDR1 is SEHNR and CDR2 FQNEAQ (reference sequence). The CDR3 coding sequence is TGTGCCAGCAGCCTCGGACTAGCGGGGGGCGAGTACTTC. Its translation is CASSLGLAGGEYF.